These T cell receptor beta chains were read from a single sample in a study of cytomegalovirus exposure and HLA in healthy donors. TCRdb's table, derived via immunoSEQ multiplex PCR, lists solely in-frame clones and lacks some. Among around 61,000 clones listed, about two thirds were seen once. The sequencing sample was made of PBMCs. The receptors derive from a man between 35 and 55 years old in good health and CMV-seropositive. Each CDR3 is given with its conserved first and last residue.

v_call cdr3_aa
TRBV11-2 CASEDRVNSPLHF
TRBV13 CASSLDPTEDGNTQYF
TRBV5-4 CASSQDWDTDTQYF
TRBV1 CTSSQGAAVLAVIRSYNEQFF
TRBV2 CASRGGRERGSPLHF
TRBV25-1 CASSESGNEGSYEQYF
TRBV10-1 CASKSTSGSSTDTQYF
TRBV27 CASSRSGANVLTF
TRBV4-3 CASSPHLSGIVGTGLNEQFF
TRBV19 CASSTYGTGLNEKLFF
TRBV7-2 CASSVTGTENYEQYF
TRBV7-9 CSSSPGGGEQYF
TRBV29-1 CSVALRDRFYEQYF
TRBV30 CASDRIGEGGTEAFF
TRBV5-5 CASSFTGWGTEAFF
TRBV30 CAWRPPGGREKLFF
TRBV5-6 CASSGSRDLHF
TRBV5-1 CASRPERRGLGSYNSPLHF
TRBV5-1 CASSLTGLATWETQYF
TRBV6-5 CASSSTGSLETQYF
TRBV15 CATSRERFLAGYNEQFF
TRBV4-2 CASSQTGQGGYGYTF
TRBV11-3 CASSLVLQGASYEQYF
TRBV27 CASRQRTSGKETQYF
TRBV7-9 CASSPRTGGGGADEQFF
TRBV7-6 CASSSGRGLTSGRNGELFF
TRBV27 CASFGGPYMNTEAFF
TRBV7-9 CASSLGALNTEAFF
TRBV5-1 CASSQLMGHQETQYF
TRBV7-8 CASSLVPWPTGGNTEAFF
TRBV5-1 CASSLEGRGGYEQYF
TRBV6-1 CASSAGLAGEDEQFF
TRBV6-1 CASSEGGYEQYF
TRBV5-1 CASSLSPGQGYHEQYF
TRBV11-2 CASSWPGGGELFF
TRBV5-1 CASSLSSSVYGYTF
TRBV2 CASSPTGDGLDIQYF
TRBV25-1 CASQIPGTGNSPLHF
TRBV29-1 CSVGKGLAGAYNEQFF
TRBV5-6 CASSLRGGFGYEQYF
TRBV7-2 CASSPGLVKSYEQYF
TRBV9 CASSATGQPNTEAFF
TRBV7-9 CASSITRTGLEEQYF
TRBV13 CASSLTRAVSSGNTIYF
TRBV19 CASSIEAGRGTEAFF
TRBV2 CASSVNGRAGNEQFF
TRBV6-5 CASSYSPANYGYTF
TRBV5-1 CASSLGHDKNIQYF
TRBV27 CASSLQGEHGYTF
TRBV6-4 CASSVGGPDTQYF
TRBV6-5 CASSKDSSYEQYF
TRBV2 CASSVTGIAKNIQYF
TRBV10-3 CAISGAQGAYEQYF
TRBV29-1 CSVNGLAGVKSYNEQFF
TRBV5-1 CAGSLADSTDTQYF
TRBV10-3 CAIRGGTSGVEETQYF
TRBV30 CAWSDLGQDRYGYTF